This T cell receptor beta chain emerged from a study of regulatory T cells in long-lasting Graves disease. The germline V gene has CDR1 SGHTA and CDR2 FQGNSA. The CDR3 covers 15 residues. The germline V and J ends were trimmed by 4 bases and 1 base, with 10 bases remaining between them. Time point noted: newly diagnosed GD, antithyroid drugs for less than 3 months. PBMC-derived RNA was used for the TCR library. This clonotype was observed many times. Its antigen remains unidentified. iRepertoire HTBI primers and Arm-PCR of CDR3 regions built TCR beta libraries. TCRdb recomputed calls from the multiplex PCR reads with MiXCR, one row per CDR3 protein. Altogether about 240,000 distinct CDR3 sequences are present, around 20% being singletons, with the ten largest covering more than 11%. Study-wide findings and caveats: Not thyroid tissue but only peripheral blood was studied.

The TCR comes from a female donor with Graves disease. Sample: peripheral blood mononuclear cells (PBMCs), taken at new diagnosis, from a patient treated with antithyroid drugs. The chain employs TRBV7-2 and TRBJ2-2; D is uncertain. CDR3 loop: CASSSGWGNTGELFF. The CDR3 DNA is TGTGCCAGCAGCTCTGGGTGGGGGAACACCGGGGAGCTGTTTTTT. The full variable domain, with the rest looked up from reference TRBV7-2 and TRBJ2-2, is GAGVSQSPSNKVTEKGKDVELRCDPISGHTALYWYRQSLGQGLEFLIYFQGNSAPDKSGLPSDRFSAERTGGSVSTLTIQRTQQEDSAVYLCASSSGWGNTGELFFGEGSRLTVL.